This T cell receptor beta chain came from a study of cytomegalovirus exposure and HLA in healthy donors. Study-wide points: For most subjects, TCR beta sequences were reported to predict HLA-A and HLA-B alleles with accuracy. With later analysis, a missense DCLRE1C variant became linked to TCR beta V- and J-gene trimming. Further analysis was carried out later, and it showed several of the most significant clusters appearing linked to common viral pathogens.

Vbeta (60) and Jbeta (13) primers were used in the PCR. TCRdb's table, derived via immunoSEQ multiplex PCR, lists solely in-frame clones and lacks some. Seen here are approximately 300,000 clones, around 80% observed once, and the top ten hold about 0.3%. A note on this clone: Its specificity is unknown.

This receptor was identified in a girl aged 2-10 years in good health and CMV-seronegative. Sequenced material: PBMCs.

The CDR3 reads CASSDGVAGGNTDTQYF. CDR3 DNA: TGTGCCAGCAGTGACGGTGTTGCGGGGGGGAACACAGATACGCAGTATTTT. This chain connects TRBV2 to TRBJ2-3; 9 bases fit TRBD2. Germline values: CDR1 SNHLY, CDR2 FYNNEI. After removal of 3 bases from V and 2 bases from J, the junction contained 9 bases not matched to a gene. The length of the CDR3 is 17 residues.